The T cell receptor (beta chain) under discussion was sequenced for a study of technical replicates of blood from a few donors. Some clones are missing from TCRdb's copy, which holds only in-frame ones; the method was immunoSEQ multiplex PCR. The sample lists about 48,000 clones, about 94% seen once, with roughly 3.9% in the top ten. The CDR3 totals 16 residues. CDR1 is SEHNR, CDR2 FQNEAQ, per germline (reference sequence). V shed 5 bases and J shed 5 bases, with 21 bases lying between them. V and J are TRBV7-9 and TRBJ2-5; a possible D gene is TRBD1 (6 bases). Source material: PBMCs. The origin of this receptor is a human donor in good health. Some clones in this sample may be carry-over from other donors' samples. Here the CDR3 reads CASSPGARGFGETQYF. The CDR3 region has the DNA TGTGCCAGCAGCCCAGGGGCCAGGGGATTCGGGGAGACCCAGTACTTC.